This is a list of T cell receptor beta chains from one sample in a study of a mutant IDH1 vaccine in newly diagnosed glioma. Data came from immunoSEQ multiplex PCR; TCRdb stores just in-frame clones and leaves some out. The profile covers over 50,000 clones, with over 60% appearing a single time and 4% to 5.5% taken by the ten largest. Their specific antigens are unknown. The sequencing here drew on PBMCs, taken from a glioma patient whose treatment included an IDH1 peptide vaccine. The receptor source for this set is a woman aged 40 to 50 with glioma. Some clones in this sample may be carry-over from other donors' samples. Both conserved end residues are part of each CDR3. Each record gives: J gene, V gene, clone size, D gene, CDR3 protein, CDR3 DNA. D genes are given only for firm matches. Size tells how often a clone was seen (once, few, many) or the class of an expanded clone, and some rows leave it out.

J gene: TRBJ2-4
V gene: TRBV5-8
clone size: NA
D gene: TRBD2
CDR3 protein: CASTTGSGGFGNIQYF
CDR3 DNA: TGTGCCAGCACCACCGGGAGCGGGGGGTTTGGAAACATTCAGTACTTC

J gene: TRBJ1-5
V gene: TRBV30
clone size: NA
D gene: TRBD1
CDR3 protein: CAWSIGTGSSNQPQHF
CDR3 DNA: TGTGCCTGGAGCATAGGGACAGGGAGTAGCAATCAGCCCCAGCATTTT

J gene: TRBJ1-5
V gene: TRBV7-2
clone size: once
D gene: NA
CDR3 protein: CASSLENLGPQHF
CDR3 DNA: TGTGCCAGCAGCTTAGAAAATCTGGGGCCCCAGCATTTT

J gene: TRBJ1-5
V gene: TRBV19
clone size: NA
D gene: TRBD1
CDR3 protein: CASSTTGANQPQHF
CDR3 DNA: TGTGCCAGTAGCACTACAGGGGCCAATCAGCCCCAGCATTTT

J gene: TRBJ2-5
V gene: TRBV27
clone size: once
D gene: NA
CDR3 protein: CASSWTPRGETQYF
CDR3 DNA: TGTGCCAGCAGTTGGACCCCCCGGGGAGAGACCCAGTACTTC

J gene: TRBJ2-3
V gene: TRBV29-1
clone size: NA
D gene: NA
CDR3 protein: CSVLGLASSGRTTDTQYF
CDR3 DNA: TGCAGCGTTCTAGGGCTAGCGTCGTCCGGGCGTACCACAGATACGCAGTATTTT

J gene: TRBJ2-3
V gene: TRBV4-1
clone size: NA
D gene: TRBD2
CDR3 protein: CASSQGEGRLGTDTQYF
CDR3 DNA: TGCGCCAGCAGCCAAGGGGAGGGACGCCTGGGCACAGATACGCAGTATTTT

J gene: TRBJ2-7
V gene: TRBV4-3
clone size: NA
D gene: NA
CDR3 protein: CASSQVRRSHEQYF
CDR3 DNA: TGCGCCAGCAGCCAAGTCAGACGGTCCCACGAGCAGTACTTC

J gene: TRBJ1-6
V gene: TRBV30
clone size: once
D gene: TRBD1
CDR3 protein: CASRRDRSNSPLHF
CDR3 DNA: TGTGCCTCGCGCCGGGACAGAAGTAATTCACCCCTCCACTTT

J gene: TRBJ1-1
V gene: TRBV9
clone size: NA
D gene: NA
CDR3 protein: CASSVATGKRRGAFF
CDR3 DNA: TGTGCCAGCAGCGTAGCTACTGGCAAAAGGAGGGGGGCTTTCTTT

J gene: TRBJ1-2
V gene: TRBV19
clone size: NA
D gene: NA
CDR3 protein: CASSRQPTNYGYTF
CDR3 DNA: TGTGCCAGTAGTAGACAGCCAACGAACTATGGCTACACCTTC

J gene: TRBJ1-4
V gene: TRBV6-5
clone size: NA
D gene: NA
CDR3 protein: CASSSTATNEKLFF
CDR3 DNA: TGTGCCAGCAGTTCGACGGCAACTAATGAAAAACTGTTTTTT

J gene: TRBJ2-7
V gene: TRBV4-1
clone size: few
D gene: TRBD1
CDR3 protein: CASSQISAGTGYREQYF
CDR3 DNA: TGCGCCAGCAGTCAGATTTCTGCCGGGACAGGATATAGGGAGCAGTACTTC

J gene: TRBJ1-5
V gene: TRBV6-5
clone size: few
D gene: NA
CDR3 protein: CASSYSGLPGQPQHF
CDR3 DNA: TGTGCCAGCAGTTACTCGGGACTTCCAGGACAGCCCCAGCATTTT

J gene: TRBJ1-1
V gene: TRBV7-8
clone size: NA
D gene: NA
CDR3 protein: CASSLAGRRVSNTEAFF
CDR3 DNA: TGTGCCAGCAGCTTAGCAGGGCGTCGAGTCTCAAACACTGAAGCTTTCTTT

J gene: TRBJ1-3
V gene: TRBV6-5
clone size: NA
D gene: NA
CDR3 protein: CASINEGNTIYF
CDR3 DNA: TGTGCCAGCATCAATGAAGGGAACACCATATATTTT

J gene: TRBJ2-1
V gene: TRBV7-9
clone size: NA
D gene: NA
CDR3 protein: CASSSRRGGQFF
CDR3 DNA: TGTGCCAGCAGCTCGAGACGTGGCGGGCAGTTCTTC

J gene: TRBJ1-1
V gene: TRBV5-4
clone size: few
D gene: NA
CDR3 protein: CASRGVGTKAFF
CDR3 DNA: TGTGCCAGCAGGGGGGTAGGGACTAAAGCTTTCTTT

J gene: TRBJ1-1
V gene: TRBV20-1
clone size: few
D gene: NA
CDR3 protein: CSALLGAEAFF
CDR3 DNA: TGCAGTGCCCTGCTTGGGGCTGAAGCTTTCTTT

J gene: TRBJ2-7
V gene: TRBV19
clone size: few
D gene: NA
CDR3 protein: CASSIAQGSYEQYF
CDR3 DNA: TGTGCCAGTAGTATAGCCCAGGGTTCCTACGAGCAGTACTTC

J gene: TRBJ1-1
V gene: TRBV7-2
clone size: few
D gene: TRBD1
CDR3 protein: CASSLVAGQGILGTEAFF
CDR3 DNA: TGTGCCAGCAGCTTAGTTGCGGGACAGGGGATTTTGGGCACTGAAGCTTTCTTT

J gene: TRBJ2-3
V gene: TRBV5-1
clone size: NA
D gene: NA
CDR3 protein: CASSLGGDRTDTQYF
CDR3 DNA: TGCGCCAGCAGCTTGGGCGGGGACCGCACAGATACGCAGTATTTT

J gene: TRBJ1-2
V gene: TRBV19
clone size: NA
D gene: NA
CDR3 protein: CASSSRAGLGYTF
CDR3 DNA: TGTGCCAGTAGTTCCAGGGCGGGGCTCGGCTACACCTTC

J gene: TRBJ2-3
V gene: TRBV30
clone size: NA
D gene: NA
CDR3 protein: CAWIGDGWAADTQYF
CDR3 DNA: TGTGCCTGGATTGGGGACGGGTGGGCCGCAGATACGCAGTATTTT

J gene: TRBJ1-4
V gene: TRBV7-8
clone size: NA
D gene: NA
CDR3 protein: CASSLPNEKLFF
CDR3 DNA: TGTGCCAGCAGCTTGCCTAATGAAAAACTGTTTTTT

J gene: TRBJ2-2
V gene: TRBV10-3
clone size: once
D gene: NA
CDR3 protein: CAIRGLSTGELFF
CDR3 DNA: TGTGCCATCAGGGGGTTGAGCACCGGGGAGCTGTTTTTT

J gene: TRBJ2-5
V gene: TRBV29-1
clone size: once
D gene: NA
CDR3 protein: CSVESLRRSTETQYF
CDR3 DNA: TGCAGCGTTGAATCACTTCGCAGATCGACGGAGACCCAGTACTTC

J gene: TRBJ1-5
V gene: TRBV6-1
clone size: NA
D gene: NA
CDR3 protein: CASSEMGGSNQPQHF
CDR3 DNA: TGTGCCAGCAGTGAGATGGGGGGGTCAAACCAGCCCCAGCATTTT

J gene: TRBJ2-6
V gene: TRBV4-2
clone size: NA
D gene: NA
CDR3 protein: CASSQDSSSGANVLTF
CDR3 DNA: TGTGCCAGCAGCCAAGATTCGAGCTCTGGGGCCAACGTCCTGACTTTC

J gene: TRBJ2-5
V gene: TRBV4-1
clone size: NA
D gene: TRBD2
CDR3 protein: CASSQIPSGGAGQETQYF
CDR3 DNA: TGCGCCAGCAGCCAAATTCCTAGCGGGGGGGCTGGGCAAGAGACCCAGTACTTC

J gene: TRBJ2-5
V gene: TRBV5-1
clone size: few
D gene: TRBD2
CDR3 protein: CASSPRTSGGGKTQYF
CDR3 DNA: TGCGCCAGCAGCCCCCGGACTAGCGGGGGGGGAAAGACCCAGTACTTC

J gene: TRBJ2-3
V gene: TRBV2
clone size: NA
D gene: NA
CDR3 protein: CASSIAVSTDTQYF
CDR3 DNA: TGTGCCAGCAGTATAGCGGTTAGCACAGATACGCAGTATTTT

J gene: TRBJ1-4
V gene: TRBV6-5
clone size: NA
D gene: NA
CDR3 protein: CASSYVGGEKLFF
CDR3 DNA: TGTGCCAGCAGTTACGTCGGGGGGGAAAAACTGTTTTTT

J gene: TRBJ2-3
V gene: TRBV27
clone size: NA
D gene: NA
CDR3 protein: CASSPGDTQYF
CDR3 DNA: TGTGCCAGCAGTCCCGGAGATACGCAGTATTTT

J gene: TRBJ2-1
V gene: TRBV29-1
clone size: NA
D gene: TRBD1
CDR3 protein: CSVGTGGYNEQFF
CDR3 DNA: TGCAGCGTCGGGACAGGGGGCTACAATGAGCAGTTCTTC

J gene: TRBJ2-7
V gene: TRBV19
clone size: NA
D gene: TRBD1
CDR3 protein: CASSDIGTAYEQYF
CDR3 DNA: TGTGCCAGTAGTGACATCGGGACAGCGTACGAGCAGTACTTC

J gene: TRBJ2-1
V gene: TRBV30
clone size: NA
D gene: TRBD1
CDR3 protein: CAWSITGGLYNEQFF
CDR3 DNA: TGTGCCTGGAGTATAACAGGGGGACTCTACAATGAGCAGTTCTTC